Each of the 15 T cell receptor beta chains below was sequenced from the same sample in a study of long-term antiretroviral therapy in people with HIV. At the survey level, the v3.0 immunoSEQ assay was run. TCRdb keeps only in-frame clones here, not all; method: immunoSEQ multiplex PCR. The repertoire holds 25,000 to 30,000 clones, with about 90% as singletons. The starting material was unsorted PBMCs, obtained 3.2 years before starting antiretroviral therapy. The receptors were gathered from a man aged 50 to 59 with HIV.

The chain is built from TRBV14 and TRBJ2-7; no clear D. CDR3 size: 11 residues. V shed 2 bases and J shed 6 bases, with 5 bases lying between them. Looked up from germline, CDR1 is SGHDN and CDR2 is FVKESK. The CDR3 DNA reads as TGTGCCAGCAGCCAATACGGCGAGCAGTACTTC. Amino acid sequence: CASSQYGEQYF.

The chain combines TRBV30 with TRBJ1-5; D not certain. V lost 0 bases and J 3 bases, leaving 6 bases between the germline ends. This CDR3 is 13 amino acids long. The V gene's germline CDR1 is GTSNPN and CDR2 SVGIG (reference sequence). CDR3 DNA sequence: TGTGCCTGGAGTGTACGGGACAATCAGCCCCAGCATTTT. This codes for CAWSVRDNQPQHF.

This sequence joins TRBV2 and TRBJ1-4; D unclear. Trimming cost V 5 bases and J 1 base, with 11 bases left between them. CDR1 and CDR2 from the germline V gene are SNHLY and FYNNEI. The CDR3 sequence is 15 residues long. The CDR3 loop is CASSYSRETNEKLFF. The CDR3 nucleotides read TGTGCCAGCAGTTACAGCCGGGAAACTAATGAAAAACTGTTTTTT. The whole variable domain, filled in from reference TRBV2 and TRBJ1-4, reads EPEVTQTPSHQVTQMGQEVILRCVPISNHLYFYWYRQILGQKVEFLVSFYNNEISEKSEIFDDQFSVERPDGSNFTLKIRSTKLEDSAMYFCASSYSRETNEKLFFGSGTQLSVL.

This clone showed up just a few times. The chain couples TRBV6-5 to TRBJ2-7, with 12 positions matching TRBD1. The CDR3 covers 16 residues. V dropped 2 bases and J dropped 0; count of bases not matched to a gene: 2. CDR1 and CDR2 (germline): MNHEY, SVGAGI. Written as DNA, the CDR3 is TGTGCCAGCAGTTACGCGGGACAGGGGGCCTCCTACGAGCAGTACTTC. This encodes CASSYAGQGASYEQYF.

The chain couples TRBV7-9 to TRBJ1-2; 9 bases fit TRBD1. After removal of 7 bases from V and 7 bases from J, the junction contained 7 bases not matched to a gene. This CDR3 contains 13 residues. Germline lookup yields CDR1 SEHNR and CDR2 FQNEAQ (reference sequence). The CDR3 loop reads CASNQDRGGGYTF. CDR3 sequence (DNA): TGTGCCAGCAACCAGGACAGGGGTGGTGGCTACACCTTC.

This clone was seen once. This sequence joins TRBV5-1 and TRBJ1-5, with D maybe TRBD1 (6 bases). Germline V gene sequence: CDR1 SGHRS, CDR2 YFSETQ. V gave up 0 bases and J gave up 5 bases, with 9 bases separating them. The CDR3 spans 14 residues. The CDR3 sequence: CASSLVGGDQPQHF. In DNA form, the CDR3 reads TGCGCCAGCAGCTTGGTAGGGGGAGATCAGCCCCAGCATTTT. Full variable domain (remainder filled in from reference TRBV5-1 and TRBJ1-5): KAGVTQTPRYLIKTRGQQVTLSCSPISGHRSVSWYQQTPGQGLQFLFEYFSETQRNKGNFPGRFSGRQFSNSRSEMNVSTLELGDSALYLCASSLVGGDQPQHFGDGTRLSIL.

The chain uses TRBV5-6 and TRBJ2-1; 7 bases agree with TRBD2. Germline V lookup: CDR1 SGHDT, CDR2 YYEEEE. With V trimmed by 5 bases and J by 1 base, 9 bases remained unmatched. The CDR3 is 16 residues long. DNA of the CDR3: TGTGCCAGCAGACAGGAGCGGGATCGGTCCTACAATGAGCAGTTCTTC. Translation gives CASRQERDRSYNEQFF.

The V gene is TRBV19, the J gene TRBJ2-1; D not certain. The CDR3 totals 14 residues. Trimming took 3 bases from V and 7 from J, leaving 13 bases between them. CDR1 is LNHDA and CDR2 is SQIVND in the germline V gene (reference sequence). CDR3 in amino acids: CASSINLLENEQFF. CDR3 in DNA: TGTGCCAGTAGTATTAACCTACTGGAAAATGAGCAGTTCTTC.

The chain has TRBV2 and TRBJ2-7, with D possibly matching TRBD2 (5 bases). This CDR3 is 12 amino acids long. The germline V and J ends were trimmed by 6 bases and 4 bases, with 10 bases remaining between them. The V gene's germline CDR1 is SNHLY and CDR2 FYNNEI. CDR3: CASRDFKYEQYF. CDR3 DNA sequence: TGTGCCAGCAGGGACTTTAAGTACGAGCAGTACTTC. The complete variable domain, with remaining parts taken from reference TRBV2 and TRBJ2-7, reads EPEVTQTPSHQVTQMGQEVILRCVPISNHLYFYWYRQILGQKVEFLVSFYNNEISEKSEIFDDQFSVERPDGSNFTLKIRSTKLEDSAMYFCASRDFKYEQYFGPGTRLTVT.

V is TRBV7-2 and J is TRBJ2-1, with D unresolved. Germline lookup yields CDR1 SGHTA and CDR2 FQGNSA. The germline V and J ends were trimmed by 0 bases and 3 bases, with 9 bases remaining between them. CDR3 length: 15 residues. The CDR3 nucleotides are TGTGCCAGCAGCTTAGCGCCCGTGGACTACAATGAGCAGTTCTTC. It encodes CASSLAPVDYNEQFF.

This CDR3 is CASSHQGLNEKLFF. CDR3 in DNA: TGTGCCAGCAGCCATCAGGGGCTTAATGAAAAACTGTTTTTT. This chain links TRBV5-5 with TRBJ1-4, with D tentatively TRBD1 (6 bases). CDR3 length: 14 amino acids. Trimming stripped 4 bases from V and 4 bases from J, with 11 bases between. Germline V lookup: CDR1 SGHKS, CDR2 YYEKEE (reference sequence). Combining the CDR3 with reference TRBV5-5 and TRBJ1-4 gives the whole variable domain DAGVTQSPTHLIKTRGQQVTLRCSPISGHKSVSWYQQVLGQGPQFIFQYYEKEERGRGNFPDRFSARQFPNYSSELNVNALLLGDSALYLCASSHQGLNEKLFFGSGTQLSVL.

This chain links TRBV9 with TRBJ2-5; D call uncertain. From germline, CDR1 is SGDLS and CDR2 YYNGEE. The CDR3 is made up of 14 amino acids. V was shortened by 2 bases and J by 0 bases, with 8 bases between the two germline ends. The CDR3 sequence: CASSVRPNQETQYF. DNA of the CDR3: TGTGCCAGCAGCGTCAGGCCGAACCAAGAGACCCAGTACTTC.

J is TRBJ2-7 and V is TRBV19, with D uncertain. Germline V lookup: CDR1 LNHDA, CDR2 SQIVND (reference sequence). Trimming shortened V by 5 bases and J by 6 bases, and 14 bases separated the two germline ends. The CDR3 length is 13 residues. The CDR3 region is CASSDLSEGEQYF. CDR3 nucleotide sequence: TGTGCCAGTAGTGATTTATCGGAAGGCGAGCAGTACTTC.

V gene TRBV6-1 combines with J gene TRBJ2-3; tentatively, D is TRBD1 (5 bases). This CDR3 contains 14 residues. Germline CDR1 and CDR2: MNHNS and SASEGT. V lost 2 bases, J lost 3 bases, and 9 bases lay in between. The CDR3 coding sequence is TGTGCCAGCAGTGAATCCCCAGGGACAGATACGCAGTATTTT. As protein: CASSESPGTDTQYF.

The genes are TRBV11-1 and TRBJ2-6, with TRBD1 matching over 12 bases. Trimming took 6 bases from V and 0 from J; bases not matched to a gene: 6. Germline loops: CDR1 SGHAT, CDR2 FQDESV (reference sequence). The CDR3 runs 18 residues. The CDR3, as DNA: TGTGCCAGCAGTAACCGGGACAGGGGGCCCTCTGGGGCCAACGTCCTGACTTTC. Its protein product is CASSNRDRGPSGANVLTF.